The rows below give T cell receptor beta chains drawn from one sample of a study of cytomegalovirus exposure and HLA in healthy donors. The data were produced by immunoSEQ multiplex PCR, yet TCRdb's version contains in-frame clones alone and is incomplete. Among about 180,000 clones, about 80% were seen once, and the ten largest hold under 2.5%. The sample comprised PBMCs. All receptors come from a man aged 60 to 69 in good health and CMV-seronegative. The CDR3 runs from the conserved cysteine through the conserved F or W. A D gene is named only where the DNA matches it firmly. A clone size is listed for some rows: how often the clone was seen (once, few, many), or a class if it is expanded.

J,D,size,V,DNA,CDR3
TRBJ2-7,-,-,TRBV7-2,TGTGCCAGCAGCTTAGGCCTACCCCCCTACGAGCAGTACTTC,CASSLGLPPYEQYF
TRBJ1-2,TRBD1,-,TRBV29-1,TGCAGCGTAGAGACAGGGCCTGGGGGCTACACCTTC,CSVETGPGGYTF
TRBJ1-1,-,-,TRBV28,TGTGCCAGCAGTCCCGAGGGACACCAGGACGGGACTGAAGCTTTCTTT,CASSPEGHQDGTEAFF
TRBJ2-5,-,-,TRBV18,TGTGCCAGCTCACGTCCAGGTAATTGCATTTTAGGCGGGTCGGGGGAGACCCAGTACTTC,CASSRPGNCILGGSGETQYF
TRBJ1-2,-,once,TRBV6-1,TGTGCCAGCAGTGAAAGTCAGGGAGGGGGCTACACCTTC,CASSESQGGGYTF
TRBJ2-7,-,-,TRBV6-1,TGTGCCAGCAGTGAAGGGGGTGGGGGGTTCTACGAGCAGTACTTC,CASSEGGGGFYEQYF
TRBJ2-6,-,-,TRBV29-1,TGCAGCGTTGAAGGCAGCTCTGGGGCCAACGTCCTGACTTTC,CSVEGSSGANVLTF
TRBJ2-1,-,once,TRBV6-1,TGTGCCAGCAGTGAAAGGGGGGGGGTGCAGTTCTTC,CASSERGGVQFF
TRBJ2-5,-,-,TRBV21-1,TGTCCTCAGAAGTCAGAACGAGAGACCCAGTACTTC,CPQKSERETQYF
TRBJ2-7,TRBD1,once,TRBV28,TGTGCCAGCAGATCGACAGGGGTGGACGAGCAGTACTTC,CASRSTGVDEQYF
TRBJ1-5,-,-,TRBV15,TGTGCCACCAGTCTGGATAGCAATCAGCCCCAGAATTTT,CATSLDSNQPQNF
TRBJ1-6,-,-,TRBV5-1,TGCGCCAGCAGCTTGAAGGAGCCTTTCTATAATTCACCCCTCAACTTT,CASSLKEPFYNSPLNF
TRBJ2-7,TRBD1,-,TRBV5-1,TGCGCCAGCAGCTCCAATACCGGGACAGGGGTTTACGAGCAGTACTTC,CASSSNTGTGVYEQYF
TRBJ2-1,-,-,TRBV19,TGTGCCAGTGGACTACGCCAGGATGAGCAGTTCTTC,CASGLRQDEQFF
TRBJ2-5,TRBD1,few,TRBV5-1,TGCGCCAGCAGCTTGGTAGGACAGGACTTCCAAGAGACCCAGTACTTC,CASSLVGQDFQETQYF
TRBJ2-1,TRBD2,-,TRBV19,TGTGCCAGCTCCGGGACTAGCGGGACTGAGCAGTTCTTC,CASSGTSGTEQFF
TRBJ1-1,TRBD1,-,TRBV27,TGTGCCAGCAGCCCTAAAGGGGGCCGCACTGAAGCTTTCTTT,CASSPKGGRTEAFF
TRBJ2-2,-,-,TRBV9,TGTGCCAGCAGCGTAGCTCGCCAGGGAAGAACCGGGGAGCTGTTTTTT,CASSVARQGRTGELFF
TRBJ2-3,TRBD2,-,TRBV6-1,TGTGCCAGCAGCCCGACTAGCGGGGTGGGAGATACGCAGTATTTT,CASSPTSGVGDTQYF